Listed below are T cell receptor beta chains from one sample, sequenced in a study of blood T cell repertoires in COVID-19. Only in-frame clones appear in the TCRdb table, and some are missing; sequencing was by immunoSEQ multiplex PCR. This sample has 20,000 to 25,000 clones, with 65% to 90% found just once. Sequences were obtained from peripheral blood. Receptor source: a man in his 70s with acute or convalescent COVID-19. Both conserved end residues are part of each CDR3. The D gene is left open where the match is weak. Some rows have no size entry. The others give once, few or many, or a class for an expanded clone.

j_call | v_call | clone_size | cdr3_length | d_call | cdr3_nt | cdr3_aa
TRBJ2-7 | TRBV4-3 | . | 14 | TRBD1 | TGCGCCAGCAGCCAAGAGAAGGGGGCGTACGAGCAGTACTTC | CASSQEKGAYEQYF
TRBJ2-6 | TRBV7-2 | . | 16 | TRBD2 | TGTGCCAGCAGCTTAGTTGCGGGGGCTGGGGCCAACGTCCTGACTTTC | CASSLVAGAGANVLTF
TRBJ1-6 | TRBV14 | . | 14 | . | TGTGCCAGCAGCCAAGGGCGGGAGAATTCACCCCTCCACTTT | CASSQGRENSPLHF
TRBJ2-5 | TRBV9 | . | 14 | TRBD1 | TGTGCCAGCAGCGCGACAGGGGGCTATGAGACCCAGTACTTC | CASSATGGYETQYF
TRBJ1-1 | TRBV7-9 | once | 15 | TRBD1 | TGTGCCAGCAGTTTAACCGGGACAGGGGAAACTGAAGCTTTCTTT | CASSLTGTGETEAFF
TRBJ2-1 | TRBV18 | . | 16 | TRBD1 | TGTGCCAGCTCATCAACCGGGACAGGTGGCTACAATGAGCAGTTCTTC | CASSSTGTGGYNEQFF
TRBJ1-4 | TRBV5-4 | . | 15 | TRBD1 | TGTGCCAGCAGCTTGTCAGGGGGCGCACGGGAAAAACTGTTTTTT | CASSLSGGAREKLFF
TRBJ2-5 | TRBV28 | . | 14 | TRBD2 | TGTGCCAGCACCCCGGGACTAGCGAGGGAGACCCAGTACTTC | CASTPGLARETQYF
TRBJ1-1 | TRBV12-3/TRBV12-4 | . | 12 | . | TGTGCCAGCAGAACAGGGTTTACTGAAGCTTTCTTT | CASRTGFTEAFF
TRBJ1-1 | TRBV7-8 | . | 16 | TRBD1 | TGTGCCAGCAGCTTAGACCCGAGGGGGCTGAACACTGAAGCTTTCTTT | CASSLDPRGLNTEAFF
TRBJ1-1 | TRBV27 | few | 16 | TRBD1 | TGTGCCAGCAGATCCCGACCGGGACAGGGGGGCACTGAAGCTTTCTTT | CASRSRPGQGGTEAFF
TRBJ2-2 | TRBV4-1 | . | 17 | TRBD2 | TGCGCCAGCAGACTAAGGACAGCGGGGGAGAGCACCGGGGAGCTGTTTTTT | CASRLRTAGESTGELFF
TRBJ1-2 | TRBV7-2 | . | 13 | TRBD1 | TGTGCCAGCAGCTCCCCAGGGGGTCTTGGCTACACCTTC | CASSSPGGLGYTF
TRBJ2-6 | TRBV2 | . | 15 | . | TGTGCCAGCAGTGACAGGAGGGTTGGGGCCAACGTCCTGACTTTC | CASSDRRVGANVLTF
TRBJ1-1 | TRBV5-1 | . | 13 | . | TGCGCCAGCAGATCGGAGGGAAACACTGAAGCTTTCTTT | CASRSEGNTEAFF
TRBJ2-5 | TRBV6-5 | . | 12 | . | TGTGCCAGCACAGACAGTAGAGAGACCCAGTACTTC | CASTDSRETQYF
TRBJ1-1 | TRBV5-6 | once | 14 | . | TGTGCCAGCAGCTTTGCGGGGAGGAGCACTGAAGCTTTCTTT | CASSFAGRSTEAFF
TRBJ1-1 | TRBV6-5 | . | 13 | . | TGTGCCAGCAGTTACTCGGTTGAGACTGAAGCTTTCTTT | CASSYSVETEAFF
TRBJ1-3 | TRBV20-1 | . | 15 | . | TGCAGTGCTAGTAAAACGGAGGGTTTTGGAAACACCATATATTTT | CSASKTEGFGNTIYF
TRBJ1-2 | TRBV25-1 | . | 13 | . | TGTGCCAGCAGAGGAGGGGGGGCAAGTGGCTACACCTTC | CASRGGGASGYTF
TRBJ2-1 | TRBV19 | . | 17 | TRBD2 | TGTGCCAGTAGTCTACAAACGACTAGCGGGGCCTACAATGAGCAGTTCTTC | CASSLQTTSGAYNEQFF
TRBJ1-4 | TRBV23-1 | . | 8 | . | TGCGCCAGCAGTCAGCGCTTTTTT | CASSQRFF
TRBJ2-5 | TRBV3-1/TRBV3-2 | . | 13 | . | TGTGCCAGCAAGGAGGACTCCCAAGAGACCCAGTACTTC | CASKEDSQETQYF
TRBJ1-1 | TRBV12-3/TRBV12-4 | . | 13 | . | TGTGCCAGCAGTTTCTTCAGGGGCACTGAAGCTTTCTTT | CASSFFRGTEAFF
TRBJ1-5 | TRBV21-1 | . | 19 | . | TGTGCCAGCAGCGCCCACCCCGGGACAGGGTGTAATTGCAATCAGCCCCAGCATTTT | CASSAHPGTGCNCNQPQHF